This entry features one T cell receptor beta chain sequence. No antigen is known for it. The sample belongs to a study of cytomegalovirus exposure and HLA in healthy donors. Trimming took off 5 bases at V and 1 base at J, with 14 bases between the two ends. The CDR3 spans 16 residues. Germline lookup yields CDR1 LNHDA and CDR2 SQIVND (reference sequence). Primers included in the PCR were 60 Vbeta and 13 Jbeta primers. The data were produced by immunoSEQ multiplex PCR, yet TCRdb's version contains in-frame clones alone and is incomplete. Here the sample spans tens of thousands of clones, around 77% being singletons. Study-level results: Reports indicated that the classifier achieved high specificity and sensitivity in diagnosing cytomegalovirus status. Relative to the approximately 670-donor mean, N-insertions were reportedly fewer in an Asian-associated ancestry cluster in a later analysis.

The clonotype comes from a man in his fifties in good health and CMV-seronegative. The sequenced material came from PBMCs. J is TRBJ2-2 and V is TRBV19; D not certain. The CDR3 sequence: CASSAARTLNTGELFF. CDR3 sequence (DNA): TGTGCCAGTAGTGCGGCCAGAACCTTGAACACCGGGGAGCTGTTTTTT.